The 20 T cell receptor beta chains reported below all come from one sample, sequenced in a study of cytomegalovirus exposure and HLA in healthy donors. Both 60 Vbeta primers and 13 Jbeta primers went into the PCR. Assay used: immunoSEQ multiplex PCR; TCRdb lists only in-frame clones, some missing. There are some 150,000 clones in the sample; almost 80% occur only once, and about 1.8% lies in the top ten. Sequencing was done on a sample of PBMCs. The receptors were sampled from a woman aged 25-40 years in good health and CMV-seronegative.

The genes are TRBV6-5 and TRBJ1-2, with 8 bases that match TRBD1. Per germline, CDR1 MNHEY and CDR2 SVGAGI. With V trimmed by 6 bases and J by 3 bases, 3 bases remained unmatched. This CDR3 has 13 residues. The CDR3 DNA is TGTGCCAGCAGCCCCAGGGGGCACTATGGCTACACCTTC. Protein: CASSPRGHYGYTF.

The genes are TRBV7-3 and TRBJ2-5, with TRBD2 matching over 7 bases. CDR3 length: 13 residues. V lost 8 bases, J lost 4 bases, and 7 bases stayed unmatched. CDR1 SGHTA and CDR2 FQGTGA come from the germline V gene. CDR3 region: CASGRGGGETQYF. In DNA, the CDR3 is TGTGCCAGCGGCCGCGGGGGAGGAGAGACCCAGTACTTC.

The V gene is TRBV4-1, the J gene TRBJ2-7; tentative D call: TRBD1 (5 bases). This CDR3 region has 14 residues. Germline CDR1 and CDR2: MGHRA and YSYEKL. V lost 4 bases and J lost 4, with 14 bases in between. The CDR3 here is CASSLRQTSYEQYF. The CDR3 DNA reads TGCGCCAGCAGCCTGCGACAGACTTCTTACGAGCAGTACTTC.

V and J are TRBV30 and TRBJ1-1; D perhaps matches TRBD1 (6 bases). This CDR3 comprises 12 residues. Looked up from germline, CDR1 is GTSNPN and CDR2 is SVGIG (reference sequence). The V end lost 3 bases, the J end lost 8 bases, and 13 bases lay between the germline ends. The CDR3 region has the DNA TGTGCCTGGAGCAAACAGGGTATCGAAGCTTTCTTT. Translating gives CAWSKQGIEAFF.

The chain carries TRBV7-9 and TRBJ1-1; no definite D call. The CDR3 extends over 14 amino acids. CDR1 is SEHNR and CDR2 is FQNEAQ in the germline V gene (reference sequence). Between the trimmed V and J ends, which lost 0 bases and 3 bases, there was a span of 8 bases. The CDR3 DNA sequence: TGTGCCAGCAGCTTAGCAACTCGGGACACTGAAGCTTTCTTT. Translation gives CASSLATRDTEAFF.

This rearrangement joins TRBV6-5 to TRBJ1-5; D might be TRBD1 (5 bases). The CDR3 runs 16 residues. The V end lost 0 bases, the J end lost 4 bases, and 13 bases lay between the germline ends. Per germline, CDR1 MNHEY and CDR2 SVGAGI. CDR3 nucleotide sequence: TGTGCCAGCAGTTACTCCAGGGATGCTTCGAATCAGCCCCAGCATTTT. Protein: CASSYSRDASNQPQHF.

This clone is a singleton in its sample. The V and J genes are TRBV30 and TRBJ1-1; no definite D call. The germline V gene encodes CDR1 GTSNPN and CDR2 SVGIG (reference sequence). Trimming removed 4 bases from V and 1 base from J, with 16 bases in between. This CDR3 has 15 amino acids. CDR3 coding DNA: TGTGCCTGGACGTCGACGGAGATACCGAACACTGAAGCTTTCTTT. It encodes CAWTSTEIPNTEAFF.

The V gene is TRBV9, the J gene TRBJ2-7; 8 bases agree with TRBD1. With V trimmed by 1 base and J by 2 bases, 8 bases remained unmatched. CDR3 length equals 16 residues. CDR1 SGDLS and CDR2 YYNGEE come from the germline V gene. The CDR3: CASSVRDRGIPYEQYF. In nucleotides, the CDR3 is TGTGCCAGCAGCGTACGAGACAGGGGAATCCCCTACGAGCAGTACTTC.

This chain uses TRBV4-1 with TRBJ2-4; no reliable D call. The CDR3 is 14 amino acids. V gave up 0 bases and J gave up 3 bases, with 6 bases separating them. Per the germline V gene, CDR1 is MGHRA and CDR2 is YSYEKL. CDR3 region: CASSQDTSKNIQYF. The DNA of the CDR3 is TGCGCCAGCAGCCAAGATACCAGCAAAAACATTCAGTACTTC.

The chain couples TRBV9 to TRBJ1-4; 10 nucleotides agree with TRBD1. CDR1 is SGDLS, CDR2 YYNGEE, per germline. V gave up 3 bases and J gave up 6 bases; unmatched junction bases: 11. This CDR3 is 17 amino acids long. The CDR3 DNA is TGTGCCAGCAGCGCCTCGCCCCGACAGGGGGCGGATGAAAAACTGTTTTTT. Protein sequence: CASSASPRQGADEKLFF. The entire variable domain, with the rest obtained from reference TRBV9 and TRBJ1-4, is as follows: DSGVTQTPKHLITATGQRVTLRCSPRSGDLSVYWYQQSLDQGLQFLIQYYNGEERAKGNILERFSAQQFPDLHSELNLSSLELGDSALYFCASSASPRQGADEKLFFGSGTQLSVL.

This chain links TRBV6-1 with TRBJ1-2, with D perhaps TRBD1 (6 bases). Trimming took off 7 bases at V and 1 base at J, with 16 bases between the two ends. The CDR3 has 15 amino acids. Germline V gene data show CDR1 as MNHNS and CDR2 as SASEGT. The CDR3: CASKYRVQGNYGYTF. In DNA, the CDR3 is TGTGCCAGCAAGTACAGGGTGCAGGGTAACTATGGCTACACCTTC.

The V gene is TRBV28, the J gene TRBJ2-7; D possibly corresponds to TRBD2 (6 bases). Germline lookup yields CDR1 MDHEN and CDR2 SYDVKM. V gave up 6 bases and J gave up 4 bases, with 19 bases separating them. This CDR3 comprises 15 residues. CDR3 protein: CASRDTGTAVYEQYF. CDR3 sequence (DNA): TGTGCCAGCAGAGATACCGGGACTGCCGTGTACGAGCAGTACTTC.

This clone was observed once. The chain carries TRBV7-9 and TRBJ2-1; D may be TRBD1 (5 bases). The germline V and J ends were trimmed by 5 bases and 9 bases, with 23 bases remaining between them. CDR1 is SEHNR and CDR2 is FQNEAQ in the germline V gene (reference sequence). CDR3 length equals 16 residues. The chain's CDR3 is CASSLTARVGKGEQFF. The CDR3 DNA reads as TGTGCCAGCAGCCTTACCGCCAGGGTAGGTAAGGGTGAGCAGTTCTTC.

The chain combines TRBV2 with TRBJ1-2, with 10 bases that match TRBD1. The germline V gene encodes CDR1 SNHLY and CDR2 FYNNEI. The CDR3 runs to 14 residues. V shed 8 bases and J 8 bases; nucleotides not matched to a gene: 11. The CDR3 nucleotides read TGTGCCAGCGGAAGTGACAGGGGGCGAGGGGGCTACACCTTC. Its translation is CASGSDRGRGGYTF.

The chain employs TRBV5-8 and TRBJ1-5, with 7 bases lining up with TRBD1. CDR1 SGHTS and CDR2 YDEGEE come from the germline V gene. V was clipped by 3 bases and J by 0 bases; unmatched bases: 6. The CDR3 extends over 16 amino acids. As DNA, the CDR3 is TGTGCCAGCAGCTCGACAGGGCACAATAGCAATCAGCCCCAGCATTTT. Translating it yields CASSSTGHNSNQPQHF.

The chain is built from TRBV6-1 and TRBJ2-5; D not resolved. From germline, CDR1 is MNHNS and CDR2 SASEGT. V dropped 7 bases and J dropped 5 bases, with 11 bases sitting between them. This CDR3 region has 12 residues. Here the CDR3 reads CASIEPGETQYF. Written as DNA, the CDR3 is TGTGCCAGCATAGAACCCGGGGAGACCCAGTACTTC.

The CDR3 DNA sequence: TGTGCCAGCAGCCCCCGAAGTCGGAATGAGCAGTTCTTC. This encodes CASSPRSRNEQFF. V usage is TRBV7-3 and J usage is TRBJ2-1, with D hard to call. CDR1 and CDR2 from the germline V gene are SGHTA and FQGTGA. Trimming took 5 bases from V and 7 from J, leaving 12 bases between them. CDR3 length equals 13 residues. Using reference TRBV7-3 and TRBJ2-1 for the parts outside the CDR3, the full variable domain is GAGVSQTPSNKVTEKGKYVELRCDPISGHTALYWYRQSLGQGPEFLIYFQGTGAADDSGLPNDRFFAVRPEGSVSTLKIQRTERGDSAVYLCASSPRSRNEQFFGPGTRLTVL.

The chain employs TRBV6-4 and TRBJ1-1, with 7 bases lining up with TRBD1. Germline-derived CDR1 and CDR2 are MRHNA and SNTAGT. The V segment lost 6 bases and the J segment 0 bases; nucleotides outside the gene matches: 4. The CDR3 totals 14 residues. The CDR3 sequence: CASRGTVLNTEAFF. CDR3 bases: TGTGCCAGCAGGGGGACAGTACTGAACACTGAAGCTTTCTTT.

The J gene is TRBJ2-1, the V gene TRBV6-1, with D possibly TRBD1 on 6 matching bases. Germline CDR1 is MNHNS and CDR2 is SASEGT. The CDR3 sequence is 15 residues long. V lost 6 bases and J lost 0, with 12 bases in between. CDR3 in amino acids: CASSPGTSSYNEQFF. DNA of the CDR3: TGTGCCAGCAGCCCCGGGACAAGCTCCTACAATGAGCAGTTCTTC.

The sample holds a few counts of this clone. The V and J genes are TRBV13 and TRBJ1-6; a possible D gene is TRBD1 (5 bases). The germline V and J ends were trimmed by 0 bases and 2 bases, with 11 bases remaining between them. Germline V lookup: CDR1 PRHDT, CDR2 FYEKMQ (reference sequence). The CDR3 length is 17 residues. DNA for the CDR3: TGTGCCAGCAGCTTAGGCCACAGGATCACCTATAATTCACCCCTCCACTTT. Residues: CASSLGHRITYNSPLHF. The full variable domain, with the rest looked up from reference TRBV13 and TRBJ1-6, is AAGVIQSPRHLIKEKRETATLKCYPIPRHDTVYWYQQGPGQDPQFLISFYEKMQSDKGSIPDRFSAQQFSDYHSELNMSSLELGDSALYFCASSLGHRITYNSPLHFGNGTRLTVT.